The T cell receptor (beta chain) described here comes from a study of T cell responses to AZD1222 COVID-19 vaccine. Overall study results and limits: Donors were largely white British and mainly female; clonal diversity was possibly underestimated. Vaccination with two AZD1222 doses was followed by a rise in Spike-specific TCR breadth and depth. Sampled repertoires all dated from after the peak T cell response.

With 6 bases clipped from V and 2 bases from J, the junction kept 4 bases outside the gene matches. The germline gives CDR1 MNHEY, CDR2 SVGAGI. The CDR3 totals 15 residues. Sequencing used immunoSEQ multiplex PCR; TCRdb keeps in-frame clones, though not all of them. The sample has approximately 15,000 clones, around 89% seen once. Comments on this clone: Its cognate antigen is unknown.

The chain links TRBV6-5 to TRBJ1-5; TRBD1 agrees at 10 bases. Sequences were derived from peripheral blood, sampled 28 days after the second AZD1222 dose. The sequence derives from an adult who received the AZD1222 COVID-19 vaccine. The CDR3 nucleotides read TGTGCCAGCAGGGGGGACAGGGGCGGCAATCAGCCCCAGCATTTT. Translation: CASRGDRGGNQPQHF.